The 28 T cell receptor beta chains given below trace back to one sample, sequenced in a study of regulatory T cells in long-lasting Graves disease. Time point specified: newly diagnosed GD, antithyroid drugs for less than 3 months. PBMC-extracted RNA yielded the TCR library. Building of the TCR beta libraries involved iRepertoire HTBI primers and Arm-PCR of CDR3 regions. MiXCR, applied by TCRdb to the multiplex PCR reads, yields one record per CDR3 protein. The repertoire holds approximately 560,000 distinct CDR3 sequences, with around 15% as singletons. This sample also appeared in a second study, on T cells in Graves' hyperthyroidism and ophthalmopathy.

The material was peripheral blood mononuclear cells (PBMCs), obtained at new diagnosis, from a patient treated with antithyroid drugs. These receptors came from a man younger than 35 with Graves disease.

For this clonotype: A read error is possible here, since a much larger clone lies one base away. J is TRBJ2-7 and V is TRBV6-1, with D maybe TRBD1 (6 bases). CDR3 length: 14 residues. Germline V gives CDR1 MNHNS, CDR2 SASEGT. CDR3 in DNA: TGTGTCAGCAGTGAAGGGCCACAGGGCTACGAGCAGTACTTC. Translating gives CVSSEGPQGYEQYF.

This clonotype was seen more than once but under ten times. This chain joins TRBV28 and TRBJ1-2; 7 bases fit TRBD1. The length of the CDR3 is 13 residues. From germline, CDR1 is MDHEN and CDR2 SYDVKM. V gave up 5 bases and J gave up 5 bases; unmatched junction bases: 5. The CDR3 sequence is CASSRGRDYGYTF. CDR3 DNA: TGTGCCAGCAGTAGGGGGCGGGATTATGGCTACACCTTC.

This clonotype has ten or more counts. The chain links TRBV10-3 to TRBJ1-1; 8 bases are a match to TRBD1. The germline V gene has CDR1 ENHRY and CDR2 SYGVKD. The junction had 9 bases not matched to a gene; V was cut back by 3 bases and J by 6 bases. The CDR3 is made up of 15 amino acids. CDR3 in DNA: TGTGCCATCAGTGACCCCGCAGGGGGCTTGGCTGAAGCTTTCTTT. Residues: CAISDPAGGLAEAFF.

In this sample, this clonotype turned up many times. The chain recombines TRBV2 with TRBJ2-1, with 7 bases aligning to TRBD2. The CDR3 consists of 15 residues. With 4 bases clipped from V and 2 bases from J, the junction kept 5 bases outside the gene matches. From germline, CDR1 is SNHLY and CDR2 FYNNEI. CDR3 bases: TGTGCCAGCAGTGTCCTCCTAGCGGCCTACAATGAGCAGTTCTTC. Its protein is CASSVLLAAYNEQFF.

This clonotype was observed a few times. V and J are TRBV9 and TRBJ2-7, with D tentatively TRBD1 or TRBD2 (5 bases each). V lost 0 bases, J lost 6 bases, and 16 bases lay in between. Germline V lookup: CDR1 SGDLS, CDR2 YYNGEE. The CDR3 sequence is 15 residues long. Here the CDR3 reads CASSVASVLRGEQYF. The DNA of the CDR3 is TGTGCCAGCAGCGTAGCCAGCGTATTGAGGGGCGAGCAGTACTTC.

This clonotype has at least ten counts. The chain joins TRBV25-1 to TRBJ1-2, with D possibly being TRBD1 (5 bases). The V gene lost 4 bases and the J gene lost 4 bases, with 13 bases spanning the gap. The CDR3 spans 14 residues. Looked up from germline, CDR1 is MGHDK and CDR2 is SYGVNS. The CDR3 reads CASSVRDGTYGYTF. Written as DNA, the CDR3 is TGTGCCAGCAGTGTCCGGGACGGGACCTATGGCTACACCTTC.

The gene calls are TRBV7-9 and TRBJ1-6; D ambiguous. V was cut by 4 bases and J by 7 bases, with 11 bases left in between. The CDR3 runs to 14 residues. Per germline, CDR1 SEHNR and CDR2 FQNEAQ (reference sequence). The CDR3 loop is CASSSYGRNSPLHF. The CDR3 region has the DNA TGTGCCAGCAGCTCCTACGGGCGCAATTCACCCCTCCACTTT.

This chain joins TRBV9 and TRBJ2-5; TRBD2 agrees at 11 bases. Per the germline V gene, CDR1 is SGDLS and CDR2 is YYNGEE. Trimming cost V 3 bases and J 5 bases; bases outside gene matches: 12. The CDR3 sequence is 17 residues long. The chain's CDR3 is CASSDGLAGGSRETQYF. CDR3 nucleotide sequence: TGTGCCAGCAGCGATGGATTAGCGGGAGGGTCGCGGGAGACCCAGTACTTC.

This clonotype was detected many times. The chain joins TRBV20-1 to TRBJ2-1; D is ambiguous. V was shortened by 3 bases and J by 8 bases, with 17 bases between the two germline ends. The germline CDR1 and CDR2 sequences are DFQATT and SNEGSKA (reference sequence). The CDR3 covers 14 residues. This CDR3 reads CSASARSTSYEQFF. The CDR3 nucleotides are TGCAGTGCTAGCGCCCGTTCGACTTCGTATGAGCAGTTCTTC.

This clonotype was detected a few times. The rearrangement joins TRBV29-1 to TRBJ1-2; D is ambiguous. The V end lost 3 bases, the J end lost 3 bases, and 11 bases lay between the germline ends. Germline CDR1 SQVTM, CDR2 ANQGSEA. The length of the CDR3 is 13 residues. CDR3 amino acids: CSVDGGLDYGYTF. The CDR3 bases are TGCAGCGTTGACGGCGGACTAGACTATGGCTACACCTTC.

The rearrangement links TRBV18 to TRBJ2-5, with 10 bases aligning to TRBD2. CDR1 is KGHSH and CDR2 is LQKENI in the germline V gene. The CDR3 is 15 amino acids. V shed 3 bases, J shed 2 bases, and the junction held 3 bases outside the gene matches. The CDR3 here is CASSPLAGVQETQYF. The CDR3 DNA reads as TGTGCCAGCTCACCTCTAGCGGGAGTTCAAGAGACCCAGTACTTC.

This clonotype was seen many times. This chain uses TRBV30 with TRBJ2-3; tentatively, D is TRBD2 (6 bases). The CDR3 length is 15 residues. Trimming left V 3 bases short and J 2 bases short, with 15 bases between. Germline V gene sequence: CDR1 GTSNPN, CDR2 SVGIG (reference sequence). Here the CDR3 reads CAWRDDSGHTDTQYF. CDR3 nucleotides: TGTGCCTGGAGGGATGATAGCGGCCACACAGATACGCAGTATTTT.

This chain links TRBV6-2 or TRBV6-3 with TRBJ2-1; D gene unclear. The CDR3 has 12 amino acids. The germline gives CDR1 MNHEY, CDR2 SVGEGT. With 5 bases removed from V and 14 bases from J, the gap between germline ends came to 16 bases. CDR3: CASSAQEAWEFF. DNA for the CDR3: TGTGCCAGCAGTGCCCAAGAGGCGTGGGAGTTCTTC.

Concerning this clonotype: At one of its ends the junction is not consistent with the germline gene, which may arise from a read error. This chain joins TRBV12-3 or TRBV12-4 and TRBJ2-7, with a tentative D call TRBD1 (6 bases). This CDR3 contains 14 residues. The CDR3: CASSLSPTPGEQCF. The DNA for the CDR3 is TGTGCCAGCAGTTTATCTCCGACTCCAGGGGAGCAGTGCTTC.

This clonotype was counted a few times. The chain has TRBV3-1 and TRBJ2-7; the match to TRBD2 covers 9 bases. The J segment lost 0 bases and the V segment lost 1 base, leaving 7 bases of the junction unmatched. Germline CDR1 reads LGHDT; CDR2 reads YNNKEL (reference sequence). The CDR3 spans 17 residues. The CDR3: CASSQGGLASISYEQYF. CDR3 DNA sequence: TGTGCCAGCAGCCAAGGGGGACTAGCCTCAATCTCCTACGAGCAGTACTTC.

The chain links TRBV6-2 or TRBV6-3 to TRBJ2-1; 11 positions agree with TRBD2. J gave up 8 bases and V 4 bases, and 10 bases lay outside the gene matches. This CDR3 comprises 16 residues. Germline CDR1 is MNHEY and CDR2 is SVGEGT. CDR3 region: CASSSPKTSGNYEQFF. The CDR3 DNA sequence: TGTGCCAGCAGTTCTCCAAAGACTAGCGGGAACTATGAGCAGTTCTTC.

This clonotype came up many times. The rearrangement joins TRBV3-1 to TRBJ1-1, with TRBD1 matching over 9 bases. Germline V gene sequence: CDR1 LGHDT, CDR2 YNNKEL (reference sequence). J gave up 3 bases and V 6 bases, and 5 bases lay outside the gene matches. The CDR3 covers 14 residues. The DNA of the CDR3 is TGTGCCAGCAGGCGGACAGGGGAAGACACTGAAGCTTTCTTT. Translated: CASRRTGEDTEAFF.

This clonotype has at least ten counts. The chain links TRBV20-1 to TRBJ2-1; TRBD1 is a possible D gene (6 bases). Between the trimmed V and J ends, which lost 6 bases and 3 bases, there was a span of 15 bases. This CDR3 has 14 amino acids. Per the germline V gene, CDR1 is DFQATT and CDR2 is SNEGSKA (reference sequence). CDR3 protein: CSARKGENYNEQFF. As DNA, the CDR3 is TGCAGTGCCCGAAAGGGGGAAAACTACAATGAGCAGTTCTTC.

The V gene is TRBV6-1, the J gene TRBJ2-5; a weak D match, TRBD2 (5 bases). Between the trimmed V and J ends, which lost 8 bases and 5 bases, there was a span of 9 bases. The CDR3 is 11 amino acids. Germline V gene data show CDR1 as MNHNS and CDR2 as SASEGT. For the CDR3, the DNA is TGTGCCAGCGAACGAGGGGAGACCCAGTACTTC. Translation: CASERGETQYF.

This clonotype was detected many times. V is TRBV7-9 and J is TRBJ1-1; possibly TRBD1 for D (5 bases). CDR3 length equals 13 residues. Per the germline V gene, CDR1 is SEHNR and CDR2 is FQNEAQ (reference sequence). V was pared by 2 bases and J by 5 bases, with 9 bases between. In nucleotides, the CDR3 is TGTGCCAGCAGCTTATCGGGGGGGACTGAAGCTTTCTTT. Amino acids: CASSLSGGTEAFF. The full variable domain, completed using reference TRBV7-9 and TRBJ1-1, is DTGVSQNPRHKITKRGQNVTFRCDPISEHNRLYWYRQTLGQGPEFLTYFQNEAQLEKSRLLSDRFSAERPKGSFSTLEIQRTEQGDSAMYLCASSLSGGTEAFFGQGTRLTVV.

This chain connects TRBV9 to TRBJ2-1; TRBD1 matches at 9 bases. V was clipped by 4 bases and J by 7 bases; unmatched bases: 12. CDR1 is SGDLS, CDR2 YYNGEE, per germline. CDR3 length: 16 residues. The CDR3 spells CASSLQGTGLANEQFF. CDR3 DNA sequence: TGTGCCAGCAGCCTCCAGGGGACAGGGCTAGCAAATGAGCAGTTCTTC.

This clonotype was detected a few times. This sequence joins TRBV9 and TRBJ2-1; the D gene is possibly TRBD1 (5 bases). The V end was cut by 3 bases, the J end by 9 bases, with 10 bases between. The germline gives CDR1 SGDLS, CDR2 YYNGEE. This CDR3 is 12 amino acids long. The DNA of the CDR3 is TGTGCCAGCAGCGAAGGGGTGGGTGAGCAGTTCTTC. It is translated as CASSEGVGEQFF.

The chain is built from TRBV7-3 and TRBJ2-1; D tentatively fits TRBD1 or TRBD2 (5 bases each). V was shortened by 5 bases and J by 1 base, with 12 bases between the two germline ends. CDR1 is SGHTA, CDR2 FQGTGA, per germline. This CDR3 comprises 15 residues. The CDR3 here is CASSPLGESYNEQFF. In DNA, the CDR3 is TGTGCCAGCAGCCCCCTGGGGGAGTCCTACAATGAGCAGTTCTTC.

Many counts were recorded for this clonotype. The V call is TRBV3-1, the J call TRBJ2-7; 14 bases are shared with TRBD2. Trimming took 4 bases from V and 3 from J; bases not matched to a gene: 2. The CDR3 is 15 amino acids. Germline values: CDR1 LGHDT, CDR2 YNNKEL (reference sequence). The CDR3 reads CASSRLAGGIYEQYF. Written as DNA, the CDR3 is TGTGCCAGCAGCCGACTAGCGGGAGGGATCTACGAGCAGTACTTC.

This clonotype was counted a few times. The genes are TRBV11-2 and TRBJ2-1; 9 nucleotides match TRBD1. With V trimmed by 1 base and J by 2 bases, 6 bases remained unmatched. The CDR3 runs to 17 residues. The germline gives CDR1 SGHAT, CDR2 FQNNGV. CDR3 nucleotide sequence: TGTGCCAGCAGCTTAGCTCCGGGACAGGGACCCTACAATGAGCAGTTCTTC. Translating gives CASSLAPGQGPYNEQFF.

This clonotype was observed many times. The J gene is TRBJ2-3, the V gene TRBV28; the D call may be TRBD1 or TRBD2 (5 bases each). This CDR3 spans 15 amino acids. Germline lookup yields CDR1 MDHEN and CDR2 SYDVKM. Trimming shortened V by 4 bases and J by 2 bases, and 13 bases separated the two germline ends. The CDR3 DNA reads TGTGCCAGCAGTTACCGGGACCGAAACACAGATACGCAGTATTTT. Protein sequence: CASSYRDRNTDTQYF.

This clonotype was counted between two and nine times. The rearrangement links TRBV6-2 or TRBV6-3 to TRBJ2-1; 8 bases line up with TRBD1. Unmatched junction bases numbered 8, after V lost 6 bases and J lost 1 base. This CDR3 region has 16 residues. Looked up from germline, CDR1 is MNHEY and CDR2 is SVGEGT. DNA for the CDR3: TGTGCCAGCAGCGGGGACAGGATGAGTTCCTACAATGAGCAGTTCTTC. Translation: CASSGDRMSSYNEQFF.

Of note for this clonotype: The germline gene is not matched at one end of the junction; a read error may be the cause. This rearrangement joins TRBV4-2 to TRBJ1-3; possibly TRBD1 for D (5 bases). The germline V gene encodes CDR1 LGHNA and CDR2 YNFKEQ. This CDR3 comprises 17 residues. The CDR3 DNA sequence: TGTGCCGGCAGCCAAGGACCAAACAGGAACTCTGGAAACACCATATATTTT. Its translation is CAGSQGPNRNSGNTIYF.